The subject of this entry is one T cell receptor (beta chain). This CDR3 contains 15 residues. From germline, CDR1 is SGHNT and CDR2 YYREEE (reference sequence). Between the trimmed V and J ends, which lost 0 bases and 4 bases, there was a span of 13 bases. Assay used: immunoSEQ multiplex PCR; TCRdb lists only in-frame clones, some missing. The repertoire holds some 400,000 clones, with 90% as singletons. The data derive from a study of blood T cell repertoires in COVID-19. This TCR derives from a man younger than 35 with active or convalescent COVID-19. The material sequenced was peripheral blood. This rearrangement joins TRBV5-4 to TRBJ1-2, with unresolved D. The DNA for the CDR3 is TGTGCCAGCAGCTTGGTCGGACGGAGCGGCTATGGCTACACCTTC. Protein: CASSLVGRSGYGYTF.